Presented here are 18 T cell receptor beta chains from one specimen sequenced in a study of CD8 T cells in Susac syndrome. When the RNA was reverse transcribed, random hexamers were used with an input of roughly 0.45 to 1 ug. MiXCR, applied by TCRdb to the immunoSEQ multiplex PCR reads, yields one record per CDR3 protein. The data contain around 160,000 distinct CDR3 sequences, about 94% of them seen just once; the ten biggest clones take up about 0.13%. Material for sequencing was CD4+ T cells from PBMCs. The receptors originated from a human donor in good health.

V and J are TRBV20-1 and TRBJ1-2, with TRBD1 matching over 8 bases. Per germline, CDR1 DFQATT and CDR2 SNEGSKA (reference sequence). V trimming: 6 bases; J trimming: 3 bases; junction bases outside the gene matches: 3. CDR3 length: 12 residues. CDR3 coding DNA: TGCAGTGCCTTCAGGGGGCACTATGGCTACACCTTC. It yields the protein CSAFRGHYGYTF.

The chain links TRBV25-1 to TRBJ1-5; D unclear. Between the trimmed V and J ends, which lost 3 bases and 2 bases, there was a span of 8 bases. Per germline, CDR1 MGHDK and CDR2 SYGVNS. This CDR3 spans 14 amino acids. The CDR3 loop reads CASSDFGRNQPQHF. The CDR3 DNA follows: TGTGCCAGCAGTGACTTCGGTCGCAATCAGCCCCAGCATTTT. Full variable domain (outside the CDR3, taken from reference TRBV25-1 and TRBJ1-5): EADIYQTPRYLVIGTGKKITLECSQTMGHDKMYWYQQDPGMELHLIHYSYGVNSTEKGDLSSESTVSRIRTEHFPLTLESARPSHTSQYLCASSDFGRNQPQHFGDGTRLSIL.

The chain is built from TRBV7-2 and TRBJ1-2; TRBD1 is a possible D gene (6 bases). V gave up 6 bases and J gave up 4 bases, with 18 bases separating them. This CDR3 spans 15 amino acids. Germline V lookup: CDR1 SGHTA, CDR2 FQGNSA. This CDR3 reads CASSKGYRAPYGYTF. CDR3 DNA: TGTGCCAGCAGTAAAGGGTACAGGGCCCCCTATGGCTACACCTTC.

This clonotype was recorded only once. The chain recombines TRBV5-1 with TRBJ2-5, with TRBD1 as a possible D gene (6 bases). CDR1 is SGHRS, CDR2 YFSETQ, per germline. CDR3 length: 15 residues. Trimming removed 4 bases from V and 4 bases from J, with 17 bases in between. CDR3 sequence reads: CASSPSSPRGETQYF. The DNA of the CDR3 is TGCGCCAGCAGCCCATCTAGCCCCAGGGGAGAGACCCAGTACTTC.

The chain couples TRBV20-1 to TRBJ2-1; D may be TRBD1 (5 bases). V was trimmed by 3 bases and J by 5 bases, leaving 11 bases between them. The germline V gene encodes CDR1 DFQATT and CDR2 SNEGSKA (reference sequence). The CDR3 covers 13 residues. The CDR3 region is CSASRTRDNEQFF. CDR3 coding DNA: TGCAGTGCTAGCCGGACAAGGGACAATGAGCAGTTCTTC.

The CDR3 nucleotides read TGCGCCAGCAGTCAATGTTTGGGCGGGCGGTCCCTACCCTCCGAGCAGTACTTC. This codes for CASSQCLGGRSLPSEQYF. The chain has TRBV23-1 and TRBJ2-7, with D possibly matching TRBD2 (5 bases). TRBV23-1 is given ORF status, its function remaining uncertain. The CDR3 spans 18 residues. V gave up 1 base and J gave up 6 bases, with 25 bases separating them.

The chain joins TRBV29-1 to TRBJ2-7; TRBD1 might be the D (6 bases). This CDR3 has 13 residues. The V gene's germline CDR1 is SQVTM and CDR2 ANQGSEA. V was clipped by 4 bases and J by 5 bases, with 15 bases between them. Written as DNA, the CDR3 is TGCAGCGTTGCCGGGACAAGTAAGGACGAGCAGTACTTC. This codes for CSVAGTSKDEQYF.

V and J are TRBV4-1 and TRBJ2-5; 8 bases line up with TRBD1. The CDR3 loop spans 16 amino acids. CDR1 and CDR2 (germline): MGHRA, YSYEKL. J gave up 4 bases and V 3 bases, and 10 bases lay outside the gene matches. The CDR3 sequence: CASSQVDRGPGETQYF. Here the CDR3 DNA reads TGCGCCAGCAGCCAGGTTGACAGGGGCCCCGGAGAGACCCAGTACTTC.

This clonotype was detected only once. The chain employs TRBV29-1 and TRBJ1-2; D is unclear. The CDR3 has 13 residues. With 6 bases removed from V and 0 bases from J, the gap between germline ends came to 11 bases. The germline CDR1 and CDR2 sequences are SQVTM and ANQGSEA. The CDR3 reads CSVQRAANYGYTF. CDR3 nucleotide sequence: TGCAGCGTACAGAGAGCAGCTAACTATGGCTACACCTTC.

This chain links TRBV30 with TRBJ1-5, with D tentatively TRBD1 (5 bases). Trimming pared 5 bases from V and 9 bases from J, leaving 14 bases between. The CDR3 extends over 12 amino acids. Germline CDR1 and CDR2: GTSNPN and SVGIG (reference sequence). CDR3 loop: CAWGQGARPQHF. In DNA form, the CDR3 reads TGTGCCTGGGGACAAGGAGCAAGGCCCCAGCATTTT.

This chain uses TRBV5-6 with TRBJ2-1; maybe TRBD1 (6 bases). Germline loops: CDR1 SGHDT, CDR2 YYEEEE. This CDR3 spans 13 amino acids. V was cut by 6 bases and J by 5 bases, with 12 bases left in between. CDR3 loop: CASTRGPNNEQFF. In DNA, the CDR3 is TGTGCCAGCACCAGGGGACCAAACAATGAGCAGTTCTTC.

J is TRBJ2-7 and V is TRBV14, with no clear D. There are 11 residues in the CDR3. Germline V lookup: CDR1 SGHDN, CDR2 FVKESK. V lost 2 bases and J lost 7, with 6 bases in between. CDR3 nucleotides: TGTGCCAGCAGCCAATGGGTAGAGCAGTACTTC. Translating it yields CASSQWVEQYF.

This clonotype was picked up one time. V usage is TRBV29-1 and J usage is TRBJ1-1; D is unresolved. Germline CDR1 SQVTM, CDR2 ANQGSEA. V dropped 3 bases and J dropped 3 bases, with 2 bases sitting between them. The CDR3 runs 10 residues. The DNA of the CDR3 is TGCAGCGTTGAGGACACTGAAGCTTTCTTT. It is translated as CSVEDTEAFF.

This clonotype was seen once. The chain uses TRBV20-1 and TRBJ1-1, with D tentatively TRBD1 (6 bases). Trimming stripped 6 bases from V and 7 bases from J, with 15 bases between. Per the germline V gene, CDR1 is DFQATT and CDR2 is SNEGSKA (reference sequence). The CDR3 consists of 12 residues. CDR3 loop: CSARAGAGEAFF. CDR3 bases: TGCAGTGCCCGGGCAGGGGCAGGTGAAGCTTTCTTT.

The DNA of the CDR3 is TGCAGCGTTGGGGGGGTCATTACAGATACGCAGTATTTT. Protein: CSVGGVITDTQYF. V usage is TRBV29-1 and J usage is TRBJ2-3; TRBD2 might be the D (6 bases). Trimming removed 4 bases at V and 3 bases at J, with 11 bases between. The germline V gene encodes CDR1 SQVTM and CDR2 ANQGSEA. This CDR3 is 13 amino acids long.

The chain couples TRBV20-1 to TRBJ1-2, with D tentatively TRBD1 (5 bases). This CDR3 contains 16 residues. Trimming removed 0 bases from V and 8 bases from J, with 22 bases in between. Germline values: CDR1 DFQATT, CDR2 SNEGSKA (reference sequence). The CDR3 nucleotides are TGCAGTGCTAGAGATCCTGGGGCCCCTATGGGGTACGGCTACACCTTC. The encoded protein is CSARDPGAPMGYGYTF.

This clonotype was recorded only once. The rearrangement uses TRBV2 and TRBJ1-2; a weak D match, TRBD1 (6 bases). V was cut by 3 bases and J by 4 bases, with 9 bases left in between. Germline loops: CDR1 SNHLY, CDR2 FYNNEI. This CDR3 is 13 amino acids long. CDR3 amino acids: CASSDRGPYGYTF. The CDR3 coding sequence is TGTGCCAGCAGTGACAGGGGCCCCTATGGCTACACCTTC.

J is TRBJ2-1 and V is TRBV29-1; D unresolved. Germline V CDR1 and CDR2: SQVTM, ANQGSEA. This CDR3 has 12 residues. V dropped 4 bases and J dropped 4 bases, with 8 bases sitting between them. The CDR3 region has the DNA TGCAGCGTTGTCCAGAGGTACAATGAGCAGTTCTTC. Residues: CSVVQRYNEQFF.